This TCR beta chain was retrieved from a study of blood T cell repertoires in COVID-19. Germline V gives CDR1 SGHRS, CDR2 YFSETQ. The CDR3 has 14 amino acids. Trimming at V came to 3 bases and at J to 8 bases, leaving 7 bases not matched to a gene. In the authors' workflow: Researchers report that nucleated cell counts were estimated from reference gene primer amplification. The assay was immunoSEQ multiplex PCR, and TCRdb's table has in-frame clones only and misses some. V, J and clone size derive from that table, while D and trimming were established from the DNA sequence. Among hundreds of thousands of clones listed, approximately 88% were seen once.

Sequenced input: peripheral blood. The clonotype comes from a man aged 40-49 years with acute or convalescent COVID-19. The chain links TRBV5-1 to TRBJ1-4, with 7 bases aligning to TRBD1. CDR3 DNA sequence: TGCGCCAGCAGCTCTACAGGGGCACGAGAAAAACTGTTTTTT. Protein sequence: CASSSTGAREKLFF.